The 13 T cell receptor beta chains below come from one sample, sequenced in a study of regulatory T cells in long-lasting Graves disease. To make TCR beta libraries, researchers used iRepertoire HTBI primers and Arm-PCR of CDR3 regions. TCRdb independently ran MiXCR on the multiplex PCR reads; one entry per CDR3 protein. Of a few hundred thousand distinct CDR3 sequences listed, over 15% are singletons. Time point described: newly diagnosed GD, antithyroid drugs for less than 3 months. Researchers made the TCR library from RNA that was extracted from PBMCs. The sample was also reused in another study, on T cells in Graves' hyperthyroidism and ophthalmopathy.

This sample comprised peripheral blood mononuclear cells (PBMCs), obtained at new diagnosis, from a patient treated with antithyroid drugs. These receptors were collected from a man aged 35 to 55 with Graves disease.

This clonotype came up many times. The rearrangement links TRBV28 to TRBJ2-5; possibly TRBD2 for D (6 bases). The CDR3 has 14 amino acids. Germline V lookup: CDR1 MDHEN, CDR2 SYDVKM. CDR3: CITSRGGGGETQYF. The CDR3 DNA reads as TGTATTACCTCAAGGGGCGGCGGAGGGGAGACCCAGTACTTC.

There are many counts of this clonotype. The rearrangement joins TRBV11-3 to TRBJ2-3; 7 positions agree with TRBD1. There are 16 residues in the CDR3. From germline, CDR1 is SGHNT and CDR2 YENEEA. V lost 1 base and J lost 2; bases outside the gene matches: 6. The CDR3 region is CASSLATGTDTDTQYF. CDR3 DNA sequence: TGTGCCAGCAGCTTAGCGACCGGGACAGACACAGATACGCAGTATTTT.

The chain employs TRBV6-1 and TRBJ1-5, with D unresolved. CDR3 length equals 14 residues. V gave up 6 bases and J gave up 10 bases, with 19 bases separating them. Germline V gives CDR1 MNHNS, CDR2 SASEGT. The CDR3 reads CASRNYLVEGPQHF. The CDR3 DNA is TGTGCCAGCAGGAATTATTTAGTAGAGGGACCCCAGCATTTT.

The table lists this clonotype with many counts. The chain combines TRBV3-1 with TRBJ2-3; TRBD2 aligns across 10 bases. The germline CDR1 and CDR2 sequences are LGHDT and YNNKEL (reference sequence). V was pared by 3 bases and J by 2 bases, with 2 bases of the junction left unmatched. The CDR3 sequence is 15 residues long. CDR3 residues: CASSHSGGATDTQYF. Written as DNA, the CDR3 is TGTGCCAGCAGCCACAGCGGGGGGGCCACAGATACGCAGTATTTT.

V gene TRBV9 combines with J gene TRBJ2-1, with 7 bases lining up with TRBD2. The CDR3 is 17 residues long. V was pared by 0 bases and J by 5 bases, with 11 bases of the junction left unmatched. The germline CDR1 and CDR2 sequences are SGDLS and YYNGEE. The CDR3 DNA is TGTGCCAGCAGCGTAGCCCCAGGGTCTAGCGGAGACAATGAGCAGTTCTTC. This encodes CASSVAPGSSGDNEQFF.

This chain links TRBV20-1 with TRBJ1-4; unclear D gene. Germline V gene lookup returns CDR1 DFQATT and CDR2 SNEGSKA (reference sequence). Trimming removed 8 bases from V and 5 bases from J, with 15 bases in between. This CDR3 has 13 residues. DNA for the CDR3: TGCAGTCCCACTTCGCCAGGCAATGAAAAACTGTTTTTT. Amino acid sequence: CSPTSPGNEKLFF.

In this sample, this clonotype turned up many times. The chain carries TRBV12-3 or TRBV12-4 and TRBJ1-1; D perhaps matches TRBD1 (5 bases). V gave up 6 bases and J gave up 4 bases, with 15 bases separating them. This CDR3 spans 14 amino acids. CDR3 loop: CASSPTSGSTEAFF. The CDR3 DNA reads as TGTGCCAGCAGCCCCACCTCAGGGAGCACTGAAGCTTTCTTT.

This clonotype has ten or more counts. The DNA of the CDR3 is TGTGCCAGCAGCTTAGATTTGGGACAGGGGGCTTACGATGAGCAGTTCTTC. It yields the protein CASSLDLGQGAYDEQFF. V usage is TRBV7-9 and J usage is TRBJ2-1, with 12 positions matching TRBD1. CDR1 and CDR2 from the germline V gene are SEHNR and FQNEAQ (reference sequence). J lost 8 bases, V lost 1 base, and 9 bases had no gene match. The CDR3 consists of 17 residues.

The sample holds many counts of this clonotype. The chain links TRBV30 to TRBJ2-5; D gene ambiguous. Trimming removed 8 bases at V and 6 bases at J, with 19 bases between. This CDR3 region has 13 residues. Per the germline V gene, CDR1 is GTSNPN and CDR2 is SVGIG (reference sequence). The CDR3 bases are TGTGCCCAAGTCCCCAGATCAAGTCAGACCCAGTACTTC. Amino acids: CAQVPRSSQTQYF.

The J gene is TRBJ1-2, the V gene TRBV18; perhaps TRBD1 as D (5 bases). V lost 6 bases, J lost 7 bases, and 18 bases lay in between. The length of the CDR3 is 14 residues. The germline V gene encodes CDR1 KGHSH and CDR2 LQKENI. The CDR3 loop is CASSSYGTSTGYTF. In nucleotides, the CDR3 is TGTGCCAGCTCGTCGTATGGGACTTCCACTGGCTACACCTTC.

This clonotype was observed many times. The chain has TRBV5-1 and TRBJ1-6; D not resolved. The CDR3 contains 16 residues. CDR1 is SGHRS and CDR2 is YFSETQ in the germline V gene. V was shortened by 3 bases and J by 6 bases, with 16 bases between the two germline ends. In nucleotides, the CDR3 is TGCGCCAGCAGCTCTGGTGCGGGTAGTAGTAATTCACCCCTCCACTTT. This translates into CASSSGAGSSNSPLHF. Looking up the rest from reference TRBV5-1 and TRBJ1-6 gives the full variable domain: KAGVTQTPRYLIKTRGQQVTLSCSPISGHRSVSWYQQTPGQGLQFLFEYFSETQRNKGNFPGRFSGRQFSNSRSEMNVSTLELGDSALYLCASSSGAGSSNSPLHFGNGTRLTVT.

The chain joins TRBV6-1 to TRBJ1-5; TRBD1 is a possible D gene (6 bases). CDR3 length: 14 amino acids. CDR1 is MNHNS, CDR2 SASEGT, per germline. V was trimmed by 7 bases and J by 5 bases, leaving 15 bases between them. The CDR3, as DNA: TGTGCCAGCACCAGACAGGTTGGGGATCAGCCCCAGCATTTT. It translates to CASTRQVGDQPQHF.

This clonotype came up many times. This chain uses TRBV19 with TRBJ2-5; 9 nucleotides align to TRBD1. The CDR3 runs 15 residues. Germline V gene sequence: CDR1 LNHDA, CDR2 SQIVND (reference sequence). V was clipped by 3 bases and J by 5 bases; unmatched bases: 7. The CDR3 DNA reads TGTGCCAGTAGTATCGGGGACAGGGATTTGGAGACCCAGTACTTC. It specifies CASSIGDRDLETQYF.